Sequencing of this T cell receptor (beta chain) was carried out in a study of cytomegalovirus exposure and HLA in healthy donors. In the case of this clone: The antigen is not known.

CDR1 is LNHDA and CDR2 is SQIVND in the germline V gene (reference sequence). The junction had 5 bases not matched to a gene; V was cut back by 3 bases and J by 2 bases. The CDR3 loop spans 15 amino acids. The PCR made use of 60 Vbeta and 13 Jbeta primers. Produced via immunoSEQ multiplex PCR; TCRdb's table is partial and in-frame only. The table includes fewer than 250,000 clones, about 87% detected once. There were likely unrecorded immune exposures, though donors were nominally healthy when sampled. Findings of the study overall: Earlier findings revealed that most TCR beta V segments proved productive either about 87% or about 30% of the time. There was a cluster of highly shared sequence variants that was likely a sequencing artifact. One variant, a missense change in DCLRE1C, was linked in a later analysis to TCR beta V- and J-gene trimming.

The sequenced sample consisted of PBMCs. This chain links TRBV19 with TRBJ2-5, with 8 bases identical to TRBD2. The TCR was taken from a man aged 30 to 45 in good health and CMV-seronegative. The CDR3 nucleotides are TGTGCCAGTAGTATCACAGCGGGGGAGCAAGAGACCCAGTACTTC. Translated: CASSITAGEQETQYF.